Listed below are T cell receptor beta chains from one sample, sequenced in a study of blood T cells in healthy people across ages. Using its own MiXCR run on the 5' RACE reads, TCRdb lists one record per CDR3 protein. The data hold roughly 900,000 distinct CDR3 sequences, with around 26% observed a single time. Specimen: blood. The source of these receptors is a woman of 80 years or more in good health. Both conserved end residues are part of each CDR3. The D gene is left open where the match is weak. A clone size is listed for some rows: how often the clone was seen (once, few, many), or a class if it is expanded.

j_call v_call d_call clone_size cdr3_aa cdr3_nt
TRBJ1-6 TRBV7-2 - many CASSLDGGFYNSPLHF TGTGCCAGCAGCTTAGATGGGGGCTTTTATAATTCACCCCTCCACTTT
TRBJ2-5 TRBV12-3/TRBV12-4 TRBD1 many CASSRDRVLQETQYF TGTGCCAGCAGTCGGGACAGGGTGCTGCAAGAGACCCAGTACTTC
TRBJ2-7 TRBV4-1 TRBD1 few CASSQGTGIYEQYF TGCGCCAGCAGCCAAGGGACAGGGATCTACGAGCAGTACTTC
TRBJ1-5 TRBV7-2 - - CASSFDRPNQPQHF TGTGCCAGCAGTTTCGACAGGCCTAATCAGCCCCAGCATTTT
TRBJ1-5 TRBV20-1 - few CSAAPGFTDQPQHF TGCAGTGCCGCCCCCGGGTTTACGGATCAGCCCCAGCATTTT
TRBJ2-5 TRBV30 TRBD1 - CAWSRPVPGQGLETQYF TGTGCCTGGAGCCGACCTGTCCCGGGACAGGGCCTAGAGACCCAGTACTTC
TRBJ1-2 TRBV30 - - CAWSSGPYGYIF TGTGCCTGGAGTTCCGGGCCCTATGGCTACATCTTC
TRBJ2-1 TRBV6-2/TRBV6-3 - many CASSYGQVISNEQFF TGTGCCAGCAGTTACGGGCAGGTAATTAGCAATGAGCAGTTCTTC
TRBJ2-3 TRBV6-5 - many CASSYSISGLASTDTQYF TGTGCCAGCAGTTACTCCATATCAGGGTTAGCTAGCACAGATACGCAGTATTTT
TRBJ2-6 TRBV5-6 - - CASSLDFGLSSGANVLTF TGTGCCAGCAGCTTGGATTTCGGACTCAGCTCTGGGGCCAACGTCCTGACTTTC
TRBJ2-7 TRBV28 - - CASSTSDRTASCEQYF TGTGCCAGCAGCACCTCCGACAGGACGGCTTCCTGCGAGCAGTACTTC
TRBJ2-3 TRBV30 TRBD2 - CAWSAAGATSTQYF TGTGCCTGGAGTGCAGCGGGGGCCACCAGTACGCAGTATTTT
TRBJ2-7 TRBV10-3 TRBD2 - CAISASGYEQYF TGTGCCATCTCAGCTAGCGGCTACGAGCAGTACTTC
TRBJ1-5 TRBV3-1 - many CASSQDGGVGNQPQHF TGTGCCAGCAGCCAAGATGGAGGGGTTGGCAATCAGCCCCAGCATTTT
TRBJ2-1 TRBV6-1 - - CASSEVRDNEQFF TGTGCCAGCAGTGAAGTGAGGGACAATGAGCAGTTCTTC